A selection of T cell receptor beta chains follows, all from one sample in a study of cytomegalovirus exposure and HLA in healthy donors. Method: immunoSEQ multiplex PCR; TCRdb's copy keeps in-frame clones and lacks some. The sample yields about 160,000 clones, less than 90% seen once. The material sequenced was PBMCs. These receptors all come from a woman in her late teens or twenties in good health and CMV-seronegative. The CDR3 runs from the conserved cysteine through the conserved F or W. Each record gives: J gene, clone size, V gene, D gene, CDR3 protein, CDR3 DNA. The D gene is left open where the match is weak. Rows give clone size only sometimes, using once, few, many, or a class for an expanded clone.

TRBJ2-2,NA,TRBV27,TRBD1,CASSDRGVGELFF,TGTGCCAGCAGTGACAGGGGGGTCGGGGAGCTGTTTTTT
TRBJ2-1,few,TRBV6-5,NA,CASGRYNEQFF,TGTGCCAGCGGGAGGTACAATGAGCAGTTCTTC
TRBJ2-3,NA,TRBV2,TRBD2,CASSQTSGSVGTDTQYF,TGTGCCAGCTCGCAGACTAGCGGGAGTGTTGGTACAGATACGCAGTATTTT
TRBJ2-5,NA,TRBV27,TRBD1,CASSPRQGTTQYF,TGTGCCAGCAGTCCCAGACAGGGGACAACCCAGTACTTC
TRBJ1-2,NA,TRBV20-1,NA,CSPRGYTF,TGCAGTCCCAGGGGCTACACCTTC
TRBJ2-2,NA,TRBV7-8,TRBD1,CASSSGQGRGNGELFF,TGTGCCAGCAGCTCCGGACAGGGAAGGGGCAACGGGGAGCTGTTTTTT
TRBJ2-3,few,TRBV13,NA,CASSLTPRSTDTQYF,TGTGCCAGCAGCTTAACTCCTCGGAGCACAGATACGCAGTATTTT
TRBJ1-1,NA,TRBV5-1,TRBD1,CASSMGQGDTEAFF,TGCGCCAGCAGTATGGGACAGGGGGACACTGAAGCTTTCTTT
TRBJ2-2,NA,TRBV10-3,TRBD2,CATRDNSGRQGTGELFF,TGTGCCACCCGGGATAATAGCGGGAGGCAGGGTACCGGGGAGCTGTTTTTT
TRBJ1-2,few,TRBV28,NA,CASSLTDYGYTF,TGTGCCAGCAGTTTGACAGACTATGGCTACACCTTC
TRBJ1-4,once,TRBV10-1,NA,CASLKPGKTKLFF,TGCGCCAGCCTCAAACCGGGGAAGACAAAACTGTTTTTT
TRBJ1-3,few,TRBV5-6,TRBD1,CASSSDRGSGNTIYF,TGTGCCAGCAGCTCAGACAGGGGCTCTGGAAACACCATATATTTT
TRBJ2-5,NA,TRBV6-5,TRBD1,CASRNRQGHQETQYF,TGTGCCAGCAGGAACAGACAGGGACACCAAGAGACCCAGTACTTC
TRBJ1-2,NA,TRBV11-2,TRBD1,CASSSGTGGFGGYTF,TGTGCCAGCAGCTCCGGGACAGGGGGTTTCGGAGGCTACACCTTC
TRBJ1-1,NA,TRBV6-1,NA,CASSPYSGGLGAFF,TGTGCCAGCAGCCCCTATTCGGGGGGCCTTGGGGCTTTCTTT
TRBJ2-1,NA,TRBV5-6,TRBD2,CASSWGTSGNNEQFF,TGTGCCAGCAGCTGGGGGACTAGCGGTAACAATGAGCAGTTCTTC
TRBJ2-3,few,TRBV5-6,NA,CASLKASESDTQYF,TGTGCCAGTTTGAAGGCTAGCGAATCAGATACGCAGTATTTT
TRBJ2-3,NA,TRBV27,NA,CASRSRGGDTQYF,TGTGCCAGCAGATCTAGGGGTGGGGATACGCAGTATTTT
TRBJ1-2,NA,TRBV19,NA,CASSIDLEGHFYGYTF,TGTGCCAGTAGTATAGATCTTGAGGGACACTTCTATGGCTACACCTTC
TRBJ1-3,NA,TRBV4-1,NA,CASSQLGMNTIYF,TGCGCCAGCAGCCAGCTAGGTATGAACACCATATATTTT
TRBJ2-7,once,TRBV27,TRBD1,CASSPSDRADEQYF,TGTGCCAGCAGCCCTTCGGACAGGGCAGACGAGCAGTACTTC
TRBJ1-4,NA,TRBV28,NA,CASSGQDSATNEKLFF,TGTGCCAGCAGCGGCCAAGACAGTGCAACTAATGAAAAACTGTTTTTT
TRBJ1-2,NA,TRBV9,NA,CASSGQASYGYTF,TGTGCCAGCAGCGGACAGGCTTCCTATGGCTACACCTTC
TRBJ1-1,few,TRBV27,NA,CASRGGSGTEAFF,TGTGCCAGCAGAGGAGGGTCGGGGACTGAAGCTTTCTTT
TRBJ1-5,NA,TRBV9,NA,CASSDTGLGNQPQHF,TGTGCCAGCAGCGATACAGGGTTGGGCAATCAGCCCCAGCATTTT
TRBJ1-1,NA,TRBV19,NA,CASSLRGSNTEAFF,TGTGCCAGTAGTTTAAGGGGATCGAACACTGAAGCTTTCTTT
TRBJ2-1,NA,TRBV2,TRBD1,CASSAGQGAFYNEQFF,TGTGCCAGCAGTGCGGGCCAGGGGGCTTTCTACAATGAGCAGTTCTTC
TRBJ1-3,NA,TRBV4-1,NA,CASSQEGFGNTIYF,TGCGCCAGCAGCCAAGAGGGCTTCGGAAACACCATATATTTT
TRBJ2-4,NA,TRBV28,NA,CASSLAEENIQYF,TGTGCCAGCAGTTTAGCGGAAGAAAACATTCAGTACTTC
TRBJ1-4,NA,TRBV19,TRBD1,CASRTGTALEKLFF,TGTGCCAGTAGGACCGGGACAGCGTTGGAAAAACTGTTTTTT
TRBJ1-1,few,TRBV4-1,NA,CASSRLLNTEAFF,TGCGCCAGCAGCCGTCTATTGAACACTGAAGCTTTCTTT
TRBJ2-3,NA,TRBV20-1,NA,CSARSTDTQYF,TGCAGTGCTAGATCTACAGATACGCAGTATTTT
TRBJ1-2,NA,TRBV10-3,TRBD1,CAYRQGVGGYTF,TGTGCCTACCGACAGGGGGTTGGTGGCTACACCTTC
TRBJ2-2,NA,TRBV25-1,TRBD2,CASSEWSGLPNTGELFF,TGTGCCAGCAGTGAATGGTCGGGACTACCGAACACCGGGGAGCTGTTTTTT
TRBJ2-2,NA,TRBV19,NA,CASSMMGGTGELFF,TGTGCCAGTAGTATGATGGGGGGCACCGGGGAGCTGTTTTTT
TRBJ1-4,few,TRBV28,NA,CASSLGPGRPLFF,TGTGCCAGCAGTTTGGGCCCGGGGAGGCCACTGTTTTTT
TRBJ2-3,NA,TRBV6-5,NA,CASSYASDTQYF,TGTGCCAGCAGTTACGCGTCAGATACGCAGTATTTT
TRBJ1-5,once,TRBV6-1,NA,CASSAQGGQPQHF,TGTGCCAGCAGTGCCCAGGGAGGCCAGCCCCAGCATTTT
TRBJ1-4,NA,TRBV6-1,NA,CASSGYVEKLFF,TGTGCCAGCAGTGGTTATGTTGAAAAACTGTTTTTT
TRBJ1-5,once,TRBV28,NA,CASLRARGNQPQHF,TGTGCCAGCTTACGGGCGAGGGGCAATCAGCCCCAGCATTTT
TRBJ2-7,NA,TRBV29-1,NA,CSTIYGTPGSSEQYF,TGCAGCACTATCTACGGGACACCAGGTTCAAGCGAGCAGTACTTC
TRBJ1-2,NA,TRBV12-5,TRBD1,CASGLVLGQGARYGYTF,TGTGCTAGTGGTTTGGTACTGGGACAGGGGGCGCGGTATGGCTACACCTTC
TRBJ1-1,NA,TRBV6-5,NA,CASSYSQTTEASF,TGTGCCAGCAGTTACTCACAGACCACTGAAGCTTCCTTT
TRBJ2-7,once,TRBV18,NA,CASSPASEQYF,TGTGCCAGCTCACCGGCTTCCGAGCAGTACTTC
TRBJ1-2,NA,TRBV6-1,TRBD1,CASRGRGQQNYGYTF,TGTGCCAGCAGGGGTCGGGGACAGCAGAACTATGGCTACACCTTC
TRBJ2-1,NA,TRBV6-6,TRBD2,CASSLAGGRIEQFF,TGTGCCAGCAGTCTAGCGGGGGGCCGAATTGAGCAGTTCTTC
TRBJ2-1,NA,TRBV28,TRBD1,CASSLPSRDRGDYNEQFF,TGTGCCAGCAGCCTACCGTCCCGGGACAGGGGGGATTACAATGAGCAGTTCTTC
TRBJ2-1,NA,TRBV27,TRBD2,CASSSGLAVYNEQFF,TGTGCCAGCAGTTCCGGACTAGCGGTCTACAATGAGCAGTTCTTC
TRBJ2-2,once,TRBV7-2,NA,CASSFRGGNTGELFF,TGTGCCAGCAGCTTTCGAGGCGGGAACACCGGGGAGCTGTTTTTT
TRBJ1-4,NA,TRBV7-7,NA,CASSPGGTNEKLFF,TGTGCCAGCAGCCCCGGGGGAACTAATGAAAAACTGTTTTTT
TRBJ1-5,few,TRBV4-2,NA,CASSQGGGEGQPQHF,TGTGCCAGCAGCCAAGGTGGAGGGGAAGGTCAGCCCCAGCATTTT
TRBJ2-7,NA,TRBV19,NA,CASSIGQTPYEQYF,TGTGCCAGTAGTATCGGACAGACTCCCTACGAGCAGTACTTC
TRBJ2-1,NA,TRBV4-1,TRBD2,CASSHIGLAGRPVYNEQFF,TGCGCCAGCAGCCATATAGGACTAGCGGGACGGCCCGTTTACAATGAGCAGTTCTTC
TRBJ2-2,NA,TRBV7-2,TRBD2,CASSLTSGRLAGELFF,TGTGCCAGCAGCTTAACGAGCGGGAGGTTGGCCGGGGAGCTGTTTTTT
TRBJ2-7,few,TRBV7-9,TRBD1,CASSFTGVTYEQYF,TGTGCCAGCAGCTTCACAGGGGTCACCTACGAGCAGTACTTC
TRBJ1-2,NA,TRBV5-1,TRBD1,CASSTRTGDVYGYTF,TGCGCCAGCAGCACACGGACAGGGGACGTTTATGGCTACACCTTC
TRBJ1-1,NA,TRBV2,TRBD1,CAKQGYEFTEAFF,TGTGCCAAACAGGGGTATGAGTTTACTGAAGCTTTCTTT